These T cell receptor beta chains were read from a single sample in a study of blood T cell repertoires in COVID-19. Assay: immunoSEQ multiplex PCR; the TCRdb copy retains only in-frame clones and omits some. The sample yields some 170,000 clones, roughly four fifths seen once. The material sequenced was peripheral blood. These receptors were obtained from a man in his 60s with active or convalescent COVID-19. Each CDR3 is given with its conserved first and last residue. D genes are given only for firm matches. A clone size is listed for some rows: how often the clone was seen (once, few, many), or a class if it is expanded.

v_call	clone_size	j_call	d_call	cdr3_aa	cdr3_nt
TRBV10-3	-	TRBJ2-2	TRBD2	CAIKGTSETGELFF	TGTGCCATCAAAGGGACTAGCGAAACCGGGGAGCTGTTTTTT
TRBV27	-	TRBJ2-2	TRBD1	CASSMPGGAAGELFF	TGTGCCAGCAGTATGCCAGGGGGCGCGGCCGGGGAGCTGTTTTTT
TRBV11-2	-	TRBJ2-4	-	CASSLVVSGDLAKNIQYF	TGTGCCAGCAGCTTAGTGGTTTCAGGGGACCTAGCCAAAAACATTCAGTACTTC
TRBV5-1	-	TRBJ2-3	TRBD2	CASSRTSGVFTDTQYF	TGCGCCAGCAGCCGGACTAGCGGGGTATTCACAGATACGCAGTATTTT
TRBV10-2	-	TRBJ2-1	TRBD1	CASSEGRGLWEQFF	TGCGCCAGCAGTGAGGGCAGGGGGCTATGGGAGCAGTTCTTC
TRBV5-1	few	TRBJ2-2	TRBD1	CASSSLGQVRNGAGELFF	TGCGCCAGCAGCTCCCTTGGACAGGTTCGGAATGGGGCCGGGGAGCTGTTTTTT
TRBV4-1	-	TRBJ2-5	TRBD2	CASSHLLAGVQETQYF	TGCGCCAGCAGCCACCTACTAGCGGGGGTCCAAGAGACCCAGTACTTC
TRBV7-6	-	TRBJ2-5	TRBD2	CASSLVSGGPGETQYF	TGTGCCAGCAGCTTAGTTAGCGGGGGGCCTGGGGAGACCCAGTACTTC
TRBV6-5	-	TRBJ2-3	-	CASRLRGGTDTQYF	TGTGCCAGCAGACTTCGCGGGGGCACAGATACGCAGTATTTT
TRBV9	-	TRBJ1-3	TRBD1	CASSAAGTAGLGNTIYF	TGTGCCAGCAGCGCCGCTGGGACAGCTGGTCTTGGAAACACCATATATTTT
TRBV18	-	TRBJ2-2	TRBD1	CASSPPTGVRWTGELFF	TGTGCCAGCTCACCACCGACAGGGGTTAGGTGGACCGGGGAGCTGTTTTTT
TRBV10-1	-	TRBJ2-1	TRBD2	CASSDLTRRGRNEQFF	TGCGCCAGCAGTGACCTAACCCGGCGGGGGAGGAATGAGCAGTTCTTC
TRBV7-3	-	TRBJ2-2	-	CASSSRGGGTGELFF	TGTGCCAGCAGCTCGCGTGGGGGCGGGACCGGGGAGCTGTTTTTT
TRBV19	once	TRBJ2-5	-	CASSIGGNQETQYF	TGTGCCAGTAGTATAGGAGGTAACCAAGAGACCCAGTACTTC